This entry is about one TCR beta chain. The data derive from a study of blood T cell repertoires in COVID-19. Overall study context: T cells, B-cell-depleted T cells, or PBMCs provided the cDNA or gDNA that served as material.

Categorization into cohorts depended on clinical history that participants reported. Resolution of symptoms, clearance, or two negative PCRs was present in recovered Cohort 3 donors. Method: immunoSEQ multiplex PCR; TCRdb's copy keeps in-frame clones and lacks some. The sample records roughly 500,000 clones, roughly 90% being singletons. This CDR3 comprises 17 residues. V lost 1 base, J lost 1 base, and 7 bases stayed unmatched. Germline V gene sequence: CDR1 SGHVS, CDR2 FNYEAQ. The sequence came from a woman aged 40 to 50 who had recovered from COVID-19. The chain has TRBV7-6 and TRBJ2-3; TRBD2 matches at 8 bases. The sample taken for sequencing was PBMCs or T cells enriched from blood (not recorded which). CDR3: CASSLVPPGGGTDTQYF. The CDR3 DNA sequence: TGTGCCAGCAGCTTAGTTCCACCGGGAGGGGGCACAGATACGCAGTATTTT.